This T cell receptor beta chain was retrieved from a study of cytomegalovirus exposure and HLA in healthy donors. In the PCR, 60 Vbeta and 13 Jbeta primers were used. Here immunoSEQ multiplex PCR was the method, and the copy in TCRdb shows in-frame clones only, minus some. In the table there are under 95,000 clones, about 75% of which are singletons. Germline V gives CDR1 SEHNR, CDR2 FQNEAQ (reference sequence). CDR3 size: 14 residues. V lost 1 base to trimming and J lost 10 bases; unmatched junction nucleotides: 3. The sample comprised PBMCs. The V call is TRBV7-9, the J call TRBJ2-1, with TRBD2 identical over 11 bases. The source of this sequence is a man aged 40-50 years in good health and CMV-seronegative. CDR3 sequence (DNA): TGTGCCAGCAGCTTAGAGGGACTAGCGGTCGAGCAGTTCTTC. Amino acid sequence: CASSLEGLAVEQFF.